This TCR beta chain comes out of a study of shared clonotypes between healthy human individuals (dated by TCRdb to 2018 to 2021). Regarding the study in general: A couple of women and a few men aged 18 to 49 years were included in the cohort. For each donor, three plates each were used for CD4 naive and CD4 memory, two plates were used for CD8 naive, and one plate was used for CD8 memory. The study deeply sequenced blood TCR repertoires of 5 or 6 healthy adults to estimate repertoire size and the extent of clonotype sharing between individuals. Different laboratories and diverse techniques were used to prepare libraries and sequence TCR repertoires, to increase sequencing depth and limit assay-specific biases. Per donor, leukapheresis produced somewhere between about 0.94 and 8.9 billion PBMCs.

Using the deep immunoSEQ assay, multiplex PCR amplified TCR CDR3 regions from genomic DNA. Extracted genomic DNA from each cell subset was distributed evenly across all wells of several immunoSEQ 96-well plates, and each plate was treated as a replicate. Each replicate PCR for sorted subsets received 150 to 250 ng genomic DNA, equal to tens of thousands of T cell genomes. Purified libraries were measured with a Qubit 3.0 fluorometer, size-checked on a Bioanalyzer 2100, and measured again with the KAPA Library Quantification kit. A separate single-read 150-cycle Illumina NextSeq 550 flow cell was used to sequence each immunoSEQ 96-well plate. On the study's bioinformatics: Because the immunoSEQ output held only junctional sequences and lacked quality scores, the filtering could not match the filtering applied to full-length reads. To assign V/J genes and CDR3, sequences were annotated using PyIR, a Python wrapper for IgBLAST v1.9, with IMGT germline references. Reads with weak V/J assignments (E-value above 1e-6), missing CDR3, stop codons, out-of-frame junctions, or ambiguous translated residues were removed. A V3J clonotype was defined by an identical inferred V gene, J gene, and CDR3 amino acid sequence. Percentage overlap between repertoires was computed as shared unique clonotypes divided by the size of the smaller repertoire. RTK rarefaction, the Chao1 estimator, and Recon v2.1 estimates of unobserved clonotypes were used to assess repertoire richness. OLGA was used to compute generation probabilities for all TCRbeta clonotypes that the gDNA method yielded from a handful of donors. TCRdb re-hosts the immuneACCESS table, in-frame sequences only. Its copies lack some clones; in the studies checked, an unresolved V gene accounts for under half of them, and the cause for the rest is not known. From that table come the V and J calls and clone size; the DNA was used to work out D and trimming. The sample table records around 2.5 million clones; 90% to 95% of these occur just once. Of the sample, 0.36% falls within the top ten clones.

Study-wide conclusions, independent of this receptor: The genetic and exposure-history diversity represented was limited by the small number of donors. Approximately 5% of naive CD4, 3% to 3.5% of naive CD8, about 2.4% of memory CD4, and approximately 0.4% of memory CD8 clonotypes were shared across several donors. Sampling was restricted to blood, and TCR repertoires in tissues likely differ from the TCR repertoires found in blood. Rarefaction of sorted-subset datasets indicated incomplete sequencing despite the large sequencing depth. Pairwise subsampling indicated that sequencing depth was expected to affect the degree of clonotype sharing among donors. Larger estimated clonotype richness was generally found for naive subsets than for memory subsets. Higher generation probabilities were observed for clonotypes shared by all four sorted-subset donors than for non-shared clonotypes.

Measured from the cysteine to the phenylalanine, the CDR3 is 15 residues long. The kept DNA is CDR3 alone, 45 bases in frame from the first base. Trimmed from V: 4 bases; trimmed from J: 3 bases; junction bases lacking a gene match: 6. CDR1 and CDR2 are read off the germline V gene (reference sequence) as SGHKS and YYEKEE. Donors were healthy HIV-negative adults with no recently reported acute infections or vaccinations. Every donor was a Caucasian adult residing in Nashville, Tennessee, USA. CD4+ T cells were enriched by magnetic negative selection; naive cells were then positively selected on CD45RA, and the negative fraction formed the memory subset. Blood was obtained by leukapheresis, after which PBMCs were separated by Ficoll-Histopaque density gradient centrifugation and cryopreserved in liquid nitrogen vapor phase. Analytical flow cytometry was used to check the purity and quantity of each magnetically sorted T cell population. Genomic DNA was isolated from each sorted fraction and quantified by UV absorbance on a Nanodrop 2000c.

Details on this clone: Its antigen target is currently unknown. Base qualities are not recorded, but no much larger clone differs from it by a single base.

Sample: naive CD4+ T cells from PBMCs. The sample's cell subset or site label, decoded: CD45RA+ positively selected. The V and J genes are TRBV5-5 and TRBJ2-1; 8 nucleotides in the junction match TRBD1. The sequence came from a man younger than 30 in good health. Some clones in this sample may be carry-over from other donors' samples. The CDR3 is CASSTGTGNYNEQFF. Read as DNA, the sequence is TGTGCCAGCAGCACCGGGACAGGAAACTACAATGAGCAGTTCTTC.